This is a list of T cell receptor beta chains from one sample in a study of T cells in Graves' hyperthyroidism and ophthalmopathy. TCRdb re-derived calls from the multiplex PCR reads in MiXCR, one entry per CDR3 protein. The table records under 550,000 distinct CDR3 sequences, less than 20% of them present only once. The sample consisted of blood. These receptors were obtained from a man aged 40-50 years with Graves' ophthalmopathy. CDR3s include the opening cysteine and the closing phenylalanine or tryptophan. The D gene is left open where the match is weak. Rows may omit the clone size; those that give it use once, few, many or a size class.

length | J | V | D | size | CDR3 | DNA
17 | TRBJ1-2 | TRBV7-3 | TRBD1 | . | CASNLGDRGSGVYGYTF | TGTGCCAGCAACTTAGGGGACAGGGGTTCGGGCGTCTATGGCTACACCTTC
13 | TRBJ2-7 | TRBV7-8 | . | . | CASSQGSTGEQYF | TGTGCCAGCAGCCAGGGATCAACGGGCGAGCAGTACTTC
16 | TRBJ2-3 | TRBV3-1 | . | many | CASSTSILGLTDTQYF | TGTGCCAGCAGCACTTCTATTCTGGGACTCACAGATACGCAGTATTTT
14 | TRBJ2-7 | TRBV3-1 | TRBD1 | many | CASSQSGQVYEQYF | TGTGCCAGCAGCCAATCGGGACAGGTCTACGAGCAGTACTTC
14 | TRBJ2-7 | TRBV5-1 | . | many | CASSLAGPSREQYF | TGCGCCAGCAGCCTCGCCGGACCGTCGCGAGAGCAGTACTTC
15 | TRBJ1-5 | TRBV20-1 | . | many | CSARDYQGSNQPQHF | TGCAGTGCTAGAGATTACCAGGGTAGCAATCAGCCCCAGCATTTT
16 | TRBJ1-2 | TRBV5-1 | . | . | CASSIFPGEHMYGYTF | TGCGCCAGCAGCATATTCCCAGGGGAACACATGTATGGCTACACCTTC
13 | TRBJ2-7 | TRBV12-3/TRBV12-4 | . | many | CASMLGSEGEQYF | TGTGCCAGCATGCTTGGGTCCGAAGGCGAGCAGTACTTC
18 | TRBJ2-5 | TRBV6-5 | TRBD2 | many | CASSYLGLALAGGETQYF | TGTGCCAGCAGTTACCTGGGACTAGCGTTAGCGGGGGGAGAGACCCAGTACTTC
14 | TRBJ1-5 | TRBV4-1 | TRBD1 | many | CASSRTGSNQPQHF | TGCGCCAGCAGCCGGACAGGTAGTAATCAGCCCCAGCATTTT
16 | TRBJ2-7 | TRBV18 | TRBD2 | . | CASSPQTSGRAIEQYF | TGTGCCAGCTCACCGCAGACTAGCGGGAGGGCCATCGAGCAGTACTTC
16 | TRBJ2-3 | TRBV5-1 | TRBD2 | . | CASGLGAGGLTDTQYF | TGCGCCAGCGGCTTAGGAGCGGGGGGGCTCACAGATACGCAGTATTTT
15 | TRBJ2-3 | TRBV30 | TRBD1 | many | CAWTGTGGAGDTQYF | TGTGCCTGGACCGGGACAGGGGGCGCGGGAGATACGCAGTATTTT
12 | TRBJ2-1 | TRBV18 | TRBD1 | many | CAGGQGWNEQFF | TGTGCCGGGGGACAGGGGTGGAATGAGCAGTTCTTC
12 | TRBJ1-1 | TRBV7-9 | . | . | CASSAKIAEAFF | TGTGCCAGCAGCGCTAAGATTGCTGAAGCTTTCTTT
13 | TRBJ2-7 | TRBV30 | TRBD2 | few | CAWSGLADYEQYF | TGTGCCTGGAGTGGACTAGCGGACTACGAGCAGTACTTC
14 | TRBJ2-2 | TRBV11-2 | . | many | CASSPSGNTGELFF | TGTGCCAGCAGCCCCTCAGGGAACACCGGGGAGCTGTTTTTT
14 | TRBJ2-1 | TRBV9 | . | . | CASSVSPREDEQFF | TGTGCCAGCAGCGTTTCCCCCAGGGAGGATGAGCAGTTCTTC
14 | TRBJ1-5 | TRBV2 | . | many | CASSTLGGGEPQHF | TGTGCCAGCAGTACGCTAGGGGGAGGGGAGCCCCAGCATTTT
15 | TRBJ2-1 | TRBV20-1 | TRBD2 | few | CSAEPAGGAYNEQFF | TGCAGTGCTGAACCGGCGGGAGGGGCCTACAATGAGCAGTTCTTC
12 | TRBJ1-3 | TRBV12-3/TRBV12-4 | . | . | CASSFSGDTIYF | TGTGCCAGCAGTTTTTCTGGGGACACCATATATTTT
13 | TRBJ2-7 | TRBV19 | . | . | CASSIQGNYEQYF | TGTGCCAGTAGTATCCAGGGGAACTACGAGCAGTACTTC
13 | TRBJ2-7 | TRBV6-1 | . | many | CASSIRDGYEQYF | TGTGCCAGCAGCATTAGGGACGGCTACGAGCAGTACTTC
16 | TRBJ1-6 | TRBV27 | TRBD1 | . | CASSLGTGEPYSPLHF | TGTGCCAGCAGTTTGGGGACAGGCGAACCCTATTCACCCCTCCACTTT
13 | TRBJ1-1 | TRBV30 | TRBD1 | many | CAWREQGRSEAFF | TGTGCCTGGAGGGAACAGGGGAGGTCTGAAGCTTTCTTT
14 | TRBJ2-3 | TRBV15 | . | . | CATSHGLSTDTQYF | TGTGCCACCAGCCATGGACTTTCCACAGATACGCAGTATTTT
15 | TRBJ2-6 | TRBV11-3 | TRBD1 | . | CASSQGAPGANVLTF | TGTGCCAGCAGTCAGGGGGCCCCTGGGGCCAACGTCCTGACTTTC
14 | TRBJ2-7 | TRBV19 | . | . | CASSIRGAFYEQYF | TGTGCCAGTAGTATACGGGGGGCCTTCTACGAGCAGTACTTC
13 | TRBJ2-7 | TRBV7-9 | . | many | CASSFGDGYEQYF | TGTGCCAGCAGCTTTGGGGATGGCTACGAGCAGTACTTC
13 | TRBJ2-3 | TRBV18 | . | many | CASSPSGADTQYF | TGTGCCAGCTCACCCTCAGGCGCAGATACGCAGTATTTT
14 | TRBJ2-5 | TRBV5-1 | . | many | CASSLLRIQETQYF | TGCGCCAGCAGCTTGCTGCGTATTCAAGAGACCCAGTACTTC